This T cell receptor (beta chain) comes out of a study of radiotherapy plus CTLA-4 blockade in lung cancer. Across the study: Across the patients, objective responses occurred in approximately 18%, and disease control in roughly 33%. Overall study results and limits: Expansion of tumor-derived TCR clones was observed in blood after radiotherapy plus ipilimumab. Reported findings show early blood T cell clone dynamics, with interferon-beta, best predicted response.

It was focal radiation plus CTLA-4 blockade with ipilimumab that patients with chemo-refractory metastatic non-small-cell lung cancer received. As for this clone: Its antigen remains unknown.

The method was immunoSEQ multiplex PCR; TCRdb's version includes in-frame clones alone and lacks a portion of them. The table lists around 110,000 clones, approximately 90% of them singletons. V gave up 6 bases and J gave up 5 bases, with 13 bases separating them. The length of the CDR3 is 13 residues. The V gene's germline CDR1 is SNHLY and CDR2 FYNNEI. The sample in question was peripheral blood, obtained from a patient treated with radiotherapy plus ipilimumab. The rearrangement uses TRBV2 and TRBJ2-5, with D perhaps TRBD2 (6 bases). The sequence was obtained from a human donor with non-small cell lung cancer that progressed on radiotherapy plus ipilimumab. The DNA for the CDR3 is TGTGCCAGCAGCGCAGGGAGGAGGGAGACCCAGTACTTC. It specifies CASSAGRRETQYF.